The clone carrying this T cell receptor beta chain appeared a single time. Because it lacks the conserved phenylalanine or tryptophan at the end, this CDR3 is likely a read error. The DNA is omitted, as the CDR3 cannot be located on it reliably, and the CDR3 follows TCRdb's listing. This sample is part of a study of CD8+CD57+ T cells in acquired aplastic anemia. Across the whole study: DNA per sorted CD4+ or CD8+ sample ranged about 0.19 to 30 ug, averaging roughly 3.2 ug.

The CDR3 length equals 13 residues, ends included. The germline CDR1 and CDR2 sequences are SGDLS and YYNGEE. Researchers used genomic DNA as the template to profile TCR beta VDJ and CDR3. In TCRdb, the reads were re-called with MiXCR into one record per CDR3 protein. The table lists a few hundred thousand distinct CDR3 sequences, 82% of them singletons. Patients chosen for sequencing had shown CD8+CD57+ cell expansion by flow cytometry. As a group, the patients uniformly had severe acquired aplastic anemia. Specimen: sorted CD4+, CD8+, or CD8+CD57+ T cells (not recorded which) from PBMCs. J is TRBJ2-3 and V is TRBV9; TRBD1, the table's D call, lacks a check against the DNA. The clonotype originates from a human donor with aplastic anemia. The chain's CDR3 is CASGGAGNAPYFV.